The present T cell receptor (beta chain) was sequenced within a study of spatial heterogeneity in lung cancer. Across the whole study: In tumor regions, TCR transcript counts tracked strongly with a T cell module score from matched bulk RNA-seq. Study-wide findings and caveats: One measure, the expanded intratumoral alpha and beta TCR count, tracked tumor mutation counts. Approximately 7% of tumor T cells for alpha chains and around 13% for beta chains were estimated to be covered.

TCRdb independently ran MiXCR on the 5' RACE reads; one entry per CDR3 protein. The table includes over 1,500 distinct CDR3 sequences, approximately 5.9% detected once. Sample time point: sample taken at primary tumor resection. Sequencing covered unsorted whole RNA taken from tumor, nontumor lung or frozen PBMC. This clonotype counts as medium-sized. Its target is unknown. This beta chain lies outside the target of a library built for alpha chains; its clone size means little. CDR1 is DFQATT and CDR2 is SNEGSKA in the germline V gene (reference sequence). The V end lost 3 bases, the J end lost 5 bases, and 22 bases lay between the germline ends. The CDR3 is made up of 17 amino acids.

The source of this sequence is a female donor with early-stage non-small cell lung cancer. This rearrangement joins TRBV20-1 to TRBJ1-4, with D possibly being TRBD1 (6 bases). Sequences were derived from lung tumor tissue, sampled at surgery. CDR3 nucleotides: TGCAGTGCTAGGATTCTAAGGGGGGGACGGATAAATGAAAAACTGTTTTTT. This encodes CSARILRGGRINEKLFF.